What follows describes a single TCR beta chain. This sample is drawn from a study of shared T cell receptors in the human thymus. The J segment lost 9 bases and the V segment lost 0 bases, leaving 11 bases of the junction unmatched. CDR1 and CDR2 (germline): MGHRA, YSYEKL. CDR3 length equals 15 residues. The method was immunoSEQ multiplex PCR; TCRdb's version includes in-frame clones alone and lacks a portion of them. The table records approximately 490,000 clones, approximately 80% of them present only once. This same sample was also taken into another study, of human thymus T cells. That report notes: Thymus was obtained from resections taken during corrective heart surgery. There appeared to be biased usage of V and J genes in thymic and blood repertoires. Thymic TCR repertoires of unrelated people reportedly overlapped highly.

The chain uses TRBV4-1 and TRBJ2-7, with 7 bases aligning to TRBD1. The sequenced sample consisted of thymocytes. This receptor was obtained from a boy in the first two years of life with a congenital heart defect. Here the CDR3 DNA reads TGCGCCAGCAGCCAAGAAGGGGGCGGTCCCAGGGGGCAGTACTTC. It codes for CASSQEGGGPRGQYF.